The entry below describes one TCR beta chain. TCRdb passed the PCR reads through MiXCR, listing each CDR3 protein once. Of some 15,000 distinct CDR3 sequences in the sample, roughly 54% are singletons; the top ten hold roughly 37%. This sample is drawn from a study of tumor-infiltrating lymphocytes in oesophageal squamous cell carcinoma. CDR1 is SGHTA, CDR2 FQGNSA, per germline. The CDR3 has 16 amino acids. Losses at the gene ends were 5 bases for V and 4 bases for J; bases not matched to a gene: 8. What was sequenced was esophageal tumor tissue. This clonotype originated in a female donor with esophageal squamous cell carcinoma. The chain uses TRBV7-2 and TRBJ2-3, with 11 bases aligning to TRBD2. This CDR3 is CASSPRIAGGSDTQYF. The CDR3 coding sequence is TGTGCCAGCAGCCCCCGTATAGCGGGGGGGTCAGATACGCAGTATTTT.